The 30 T cell receptor beta chains listed next were all sequenced from one sample in a study of breast tumors, draining lymph nodes, adjacent tissues. The lymph nodes were axillary draining lymph nodes from breast cancer patients. TCRdb ran MiXCR on the multiplex PCR reads and lists one entry per CDR3 protein. The sample lists around 250,000 distinct CDR3 sequences; under 35% were seen once. Sample: axillary lymph node tissue. These receptors were obtained from a female donor with breast cancer. Some clones in this sample may be carry-over from other donors' samples.

On this clonotype: This may be a read error: a much more frequent sequence differs by one nucleotide. The CDR3 region has the DNA TGTGCCAGCATCGAGGGCGTCGAAAGCACAGATACGCAGCATTTT. It translates to CASIEGVESTDTQHF. This chain joins TRBV7-9 and TRBJ2-3; D ambiguous. The J call could be wrong; TRBJ1-5 is a better fit for the DNA end. The CDR3 is made up of 15 amino acids. The germline V gene has CDR1 SEHNR and CDR2 FQNEAQ (reference sequence).

In the case of this clonotype: A much larger clone differs from this one at a single base, so this may be a read error. The rearrangement links TRBV5-1 to TRBJ2-1; 9 bases line up with TRBD2. Germline CDR1 reads SGHRS; CDR2 reads YFSETQ. This CDR3 spans 13 amino acids. V was pared by 0 bases and J by 13 bases, with 5 bases of the junction left unmatched. The CDR3 nucleotides are TGCGCCAGCAGCTTGGCCGGGACTAGCCACCAGTTCTTC. It specifies CASSLAGTSHQFF.

This clonotype appeared many times. The J gene is TRBJ2-5, the V gene TRBV7-9; 9 bases are a match to TRBD1. J lost 5 bases, V lost 5 bases, and 9 bases had no gene match. The germline V gene encodes CDR1 SEHNR and CDR2 FQNEAQ (reference sequence). This CDR3 has 15 residues. The CDR3 reads CASSPSRQGVETQYF. The CDR3 DNA is TGTGCCAGCAGCCCCAGCAGACAGGGGGTGGAGACCCAGTACTTC.

The gene calls are TRBV12-5 and TRBJ2-3; TRBD1 might be the D (5 bases). CDR3 length: 16 amino acids. V was cut by 1 base and J by 8 bases, with 19 bases left in between. CDR1 and CDR2 from the germline V gene are LGHNT and FRNRAP. CDR3 amino acids: CASGLAWGFGRATQYF. The CDR3 DNA sequence: TGTGCTAGTGGTTTGGCCTGGGGTTTTGGCAGGGCTACGCAGTATTTT. The entire variable domain, with the rest obtained from reference TRBV12-5 and TRBJ2-3, is as follows: DARVTQTPRHKVTEMGQEVTMRCQPILGHNTVFWYRQTMMQGLELLAYFRNRAPLDDSGMPKDRFSAEMPDATLATLKIQPSEPRDSAVYFCASGLAWGFGRATQYFGPGTRLTVL.

A note on this clonotype: This could be a read error, since a much larger clone is one nucleotide away. The chain has TRBV7-3 and TRBJ2-7, with 7 nucleotides matching TRBD2. CDR3 length: 15 residues. CDR1 and CDR2 from the germline V gene are SGHTA and FQGTGA. The CDR3 here is CASRAGAGPNYEQHF. The CDR3 region has the DNA TGTGCCAGCAGGGCCGGAGCGGGGCCGAACTACGAGCAGCACTTC.

Ten or more counts support this clonotype. The V call is TRBV19, the J call TRBJ2-1, with 8 bases identical to TRBD1. Germline CDR1 is LNHDA and CDR2 is SQIVND (reference sequence). V lost 4 bases, J lost 8 bases, and 10 bases stayed unmatched. CDR3 length: 15 amino acids. CDR3 coding DNA: TGTGCCAGTAGTACAGACCAGGGGGCTCGGGATGAGCAGTTCTTC. As protein: CASSTDQGARDEQFF.

The V and J genes are TRBV19 and TRBJ2-5; either TRBD1 or TRBD2 may fit D (5 bases each). The V end was cut by 3 bases, the J end by 6 bases, with 8 bases between. Germline V gives CDR1 LNHDA, CDR2 SQIVND (reference sequence). CDR3 length: 12 residues. In nucleotides, the CDR3 is TGTGCCAGTAGTATTGGGGGACAGACCCAGTACTTC. Translating gives CASSIGGQTQYF.

This chain joins TRBV28 and TRBJ1-2; the D gene is possibly TRBD1 (6 bases). Between the trimmed V and J ends, which lost 2 bases and 6 bases, there was a span of 19 bases. The CDR3 runs to 16 residues. The V gene's germline CDR1 is MDHEN and CDR2 SYDVKM. The CDR3 loop reads CASSLPSARGANGYTF. The CDR3 region has the DNA TGTGCCAGCAGTTTACCCTCCGCTCGGGGGGCGAATGGCTACACCTTC.

In its sample, this clonotype was seen a few times. Possible read error: a much larger clone is one base away. The chain links TRBV19 to TRBJ2-7; the match to TRBD1 covers 12 bases. CDR1 LNHDA and CDR2 SQIVND come from the germline V gene (reference sequence). This CDR3 is built from 15 residues. This chain's CDR3 is CASGMGQGANYEQYF. The CDR3, as DNA: TGTGCCAGTGGTATGGGACAGGGGGCAAACTACGAGCAGTACTTC. Filled out from reference TRBV19 and TRBJ2-7, the complete variable domain reads DGGITQSPKYLFRKEGQNVTLSCEQNLNHDAMYWYRQDPGQGLRLIYYSQIVNDFQKGDIAEGYSVSREKKESFPLTVTSAQKNPTAFYLCASGMGQGANYEQYFGPGTRLTVT.

A note on this clonotype: Mismatch with germline at one junction end may stem from a read error. CDR3 in DNA: TGCAGTGCTCACAGGGCTGGAGGAGGCTACAATGGGCAGTTCTTC. Translated, it gives CSAHRAGGGYNGQFF. The V and J genes are TRBV20-1 and TRBJ2-1, with a weak D call TRBD1 (6 bases). CDR3 size: 15 residues. Germline-derived CDR1 and CDR2 are DFQATT and SNEGSKA (reference sequence).

The chain employs TRBV7-2 and TRBJ2-7, with 10 bases matching TRBD2. Germline lookup yields CDR1 SGHTA and CDR2 FQGNSA. Trimming removed 5 bases from V and 3 bases from J; junction bases left unmatched: 4. The length of the CDR3 is 14 residues. CDR3 amino acids: CASSVTSGNYEQYF. CDR3 DNA: TGTGCCAGCAGCGTAACTAGCGGGAACTACGAGCAGTACTTC.

In this sample, this clonotype turned up many times. The rearrangement joins TRBV6-6 to TRBJ2-3; 10 bases are shared with TRBD2. Germline assignment: CDR1 MNHNY and CDR2 SVGAGI (reference sequence). V was clipped by 2 bases and J by 7 bases; unmatched bases: 6. This CDR3 is built from 15 residues. For the CDR3, the DNA is TGTGCCAGCAGTTACCCGAGAGCGGGGGGGTATACGCAGTATTTT. Translated, it gives CASSYPRAGGYTQYF.

The gene calls are TRBV29-1 and TRBJ2-3, with a weak D call TRBD2 (6 bases). Trimming pared 7 bases from V and 4 bases from J, leaving 15 bases between. Germline values: CDR1 SQVTM, CDR2 ANQGSEA. The CDR3 sequence is 13 residues long. The CDR3 nucleotides are TGCAGCGCCATACTAGCTGGCCCAGATACGCAGTATTTT. Protein sequence: CSAILAGPDTQYF.

This clonotype was observed at least ten times. The V gene is TRBV4-3, the J gene TRBJ2-2; D is perhaps TRBD2 (6 bases). CDR3 size: 15 residues. V was trimmed by 0 bases and J by 6 bases, leaving 11 bases between them. The germline gives CDR1 LGHNA, CDR2 YSLEER. CDR3 protein: CASSQDMGGAGELFF. CDR3 nucleotide sequence: TGCGCCAGCAGCCAAGATATGGGGGGAGCCGGGGAGCTGTTTTTT.

The V call is TRBV27, the J call TRBJ2-7, with D perhaps TRBD2 (6 bases). Germline lookup yields CDR1 MNHEY and CDR2 SMNVEV (reference sequence). V was shortened by 2 bases and J by 1 base, with 9 bases between the two germline ends. This CDR3 comprises 14 residues. The DNA of the CDR3 is TGTGCCAGCAGTTTAAGCGGGCGGTCCTACGAGCAGTACTTC. Translation gives CASSLSGRSYEQYF.

The rearrangement links TRBV11-2 to TRBJ2-3; no firm D call. CDR3 length equals 13 residues. V dropped 0 bases and J dropped 6 bases, with 7 bases sitting between them. Germline lookup yields CDR1 SGHAT and CDR2 FQNNGV. CDR3 DNA sequence: TGTGCCAGCAGCTTAGATAGGTCCGATACGCAGTATTTT. This translates into CASSLDRSDTQYF.

This clonotype occurred many times. The chain links TRBV24-1 to TRBJ2-1; D remains unclear. This CDR3 comprises 15 residues. From germline, CDR1 is KGHDR and CDR2 SFDVKD. Trimming stripped 3 bases from V and 0 bases from J, with 8 bases between. CDR3 sequence: CATSDGMSSYNEQFF. The CDR3 bases are TGTGCCACCAGTGATGGGATGAGCTCCTACAATGAGCAGTTCTTC.

The sample holds many counts of this clonotype. The V gene is TRBV9, the J gene TRBJ2-5, with 9 positions matching TRBD1. Germline CDR1 SGDLS, CDR2 YYNGEE. The CDR3 consists of 15 residues. Trimming took 0 bases from V and 4 from J; bases not matched to a gene: 4. The CDR3 is CASSVGQGGRETQYF. CDR3 bases: TGTGCCAGCAGCGTAGGACAGGGGGGTCGAGAGACCCAGTACTTC.

The chain carries TRBV6-5 and TRBJ1-2; TRBD1 matches 10 bases. Germline-derived CDR1 and CDR2 are MNHEY and SVGAGI. This CDR3 is built from 14 residues. V was pared by 5 bases and J by 4 bases, with 4 bases of the junction left unmatched. The CDR3 reads CASSPGTGVYGYTF. The CDR3 nucleotides read TGTGCCAGCAGTCCCGGGACAGGGGTCTATGGCTACACCTTC.

This clonotype has a count of ten or more. J is TRBJ1-3 and V is TRBV10-3, with D maybe TRBD1 (5 bases). Germline V gene sequence: CDR1 ENHRY, CDR2 SYGVKD. This CDR3 comprises 13 residues. The V end was cut by 8 bases, the J end by 1 base, with 9 bases between. The CDR3 spells CAIVPGSGNTIYF. Here the CDR3 DNA reads TGTGCCATCGTACCAGGGTCTGGAAACACCATATATTTT.

This clonotype occurred many times. The V gene is TRBV7-3, the J gene TRBJ2-7; TRBD1 is a possible D gene (6 bases). The CDR3 runs 12 residues. Between the trimmed V and J ends, which lost 5 bases and 6 bases, there was a span of 11 bases. Germline CDR1 is SGHTA and CDR2 is FQGTGA. The CDR3 spells CASSLQGFEQYF. The CDR3 bases are TGTGCCAGCAGCCTACAGGGTTTCGAGCAGTACTTC.

The chain joins TRBV20-1 to TRBJ1-3; D remains unclear. CDR1 and CDR2 from the germline V gene are DFQATT and SNEGSKA (reference sequence). Trimming left V 1 base short and J 2 bases short, with 12 bases between. The length of the CDR3 is 15 residues. The CDR3 region has the DNA TGCAGTGCTAGAGTACCGGGAAGGGCTGGAAACACCATATATTTT. Protein: CSARVPGRAGNTIYF.

V is TRBV10-3 and J is TRBJ1-5; no clear D gene. CDR1 and CDR2 from the germline V gene are ENHRY and SYGVKD. The CDR3 is 14 residues long. Trimming took 2 bases from V and 4 from J, leaving 9 bases between them. The CDR3 is CAISEPGRNQPQHF. As DNA, the CDR3 is TGTGCCATCAGTGAGCCGGGGAGGAATCAGCCCCAGCATTTT.

Ten or more counts support this clonotype. The chain uses TRBV11-2 and TRBJ2-7; possible D gene TRBD2, 5 bases. CDR1 and CDR2 from the germline V gene are SGHAT and FQNNGV. V lost 2 bases and J lost 3, with 8 bases in between. This CDR3 spans 13 amino acids. The DNA of the CDR3 is TGTGCCAGCAGCTTACGACGGGGCTACGAGCAGTACTTC. Encoded protein: CASSLRRGYEQYF.

The table lists this clonotype with many counts. The chain has TRBV29-1 and TRBJ2-7; D uncertain. Germline assignment: CDR1 SQVTM and CDR2 ANQGSEA. Trimming removed 6 bases at V and 4 bases at J, with 7 bases between. The CDR3 loop spans 10 amino acids. The CDR3, as DNA: TGCAGCGTCTCAGATTACGAGCAGTACTTC. It codes for CSVSDYEQYF.

The V call is TRBV12-5, the J call TRBJ2-2; 10 bases fit TRBD2. Germline V lookup: CDR1 LGHNT, CDR2 FRNRAP. The CDR3 sequence is 18 residues long. V gave up 0 bases and J gave up 5 bases; unmatched junction bases: 9. The CDR3 DNA follows: TGTGCTAGTGGTTTGGTACTGTTAGCGGGAGGCCGAACCGGGGAGCTGTTTTTT. It yields the protein CASGLVLLAGGRTGELFF. The complete variable domain, with remaining parts taken from reference TRBV12-5 and TRBJ2-2, reads DARVTQTPRHKVTEMGQEVTMRCQPILGHNTVFWYRQTMMQGLELLAYFRNRAPLDDSGMPKDRFSAEMPDATLATLKIQPSEPRDSAVYFCASGLVLLAGGRTGELFFGEGSRLTVL.

This clonotype appeared once. This sequence may be a read error, since a much larger clone differs from it by one base. This chain uses TRBV7-2 with TRBJ2-3, with D possibly being TRBD2 (6 bases). Germline-derived CDR1 and CDR2 are SGHTA and FQGNSA. This CDR3 is 15 amino acids long. In DNA form, the CDR3 reads TGTGCCAGCAGCTTGGAGGGGACGTACACAGATGCGCAGTATTTT. Translating gives CASSLEGTYTDAQYF.

Comment on this clonotype: It is likely a read error, because the conserved phenylalanine at the end of the CDR3 is missing. The limits of the CDR3 on the DNA are not certain, so only TCRdb's listed CDR3 is given. The chain links TRBV24-1 to TRBJ2-3; the listed D gene, TRBD1, was not tested against the DNA. 14 amino acids form the CDR3, both terminal residues included. CDR1 and CDR2 (germline): KGHDR, SFDVKD. The chain's CDR3 is CAAQQGASTDTAYL.

This clonotype was observed a handful of times. The junction does not match germline at one end; this may be a read error. The J gene is TRBJ2-7, the V gene TRBV6-5; no clear D gene. Germline values: CDR1 MNHEY, CDR2 SVGAGI. The CDR3 has 13 amino acids. The CDR3 DNA reads as TGTGCCAGCAGTTACTCGATTTCCTTCGAGCAGTACTTC. Amino acids: CASSYSISFEQYF.

The sample holds many counts of this clonotype. The gene calls are TRBV24-1 and TRBJ2-1; D gene ambiguous. The V gene's germline CDR1 is KGHDR and CDR2 SFDVKD. V lost 5 bases and J 6 bases, leaving 22 bases between the germline ends. This CDR3 spans 17 amino acids. The CDR3 spells CATSGSRAPVPSNEQFF. The CDR3 DNA reads TGTGCCACCAGTGGTTCTCGGGCCCCCGTTCCCTCCAATGAGCAGTTCTTC.